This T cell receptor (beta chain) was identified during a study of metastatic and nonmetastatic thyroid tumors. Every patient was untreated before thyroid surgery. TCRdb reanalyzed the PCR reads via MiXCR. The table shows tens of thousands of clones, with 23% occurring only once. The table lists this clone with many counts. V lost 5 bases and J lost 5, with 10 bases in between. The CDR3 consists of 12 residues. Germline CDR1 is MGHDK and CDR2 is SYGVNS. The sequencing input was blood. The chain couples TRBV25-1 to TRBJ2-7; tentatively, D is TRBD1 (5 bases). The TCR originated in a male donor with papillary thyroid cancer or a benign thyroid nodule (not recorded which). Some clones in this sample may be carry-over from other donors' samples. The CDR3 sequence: CASSSGFHEQYF. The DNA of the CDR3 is TGTGCCAGCAGTTCAGGGTTCCACGAGCAGTACTTC.